This T cell receptor beta chain is drawn from a study of identical twins. This clonotype was seen more than once but under ten times. Its antigen is not identified. Findings and limits, study-wide: Out-of-frame beta chain sequences displayed weaker excess sharing between twins.

TCRdb fed the 5' RACE reads into MiXCR, producing one record per CDR3 protein. The profile shows some 1,600,000 distinct CDR3 sequences, about 31% of them singletons. V lost 7 bases, J lost 0 bases, and 14 bases lay in between. Germline V gives CDR1 MRHNA, CDR2 SNTAGT. CDR3 length equals 15 residues. Sequenced sample: cord blood. The chain links TRBV6-4 to TRBJ2-3; D possibly corresponds to TRBD1 (6 bases). The sequence came from a newborn girl in good health. Here the CDR3 DNA reads TGTGCCAGCAAGGGGGAAGAATCTAGCACAGATACGCAGTATTTT. Its protein product is CASKGEESSTDTQYF.